Each of the 13 T cell receptor beta chains below was sequenced from the same sample in a study of T cell responses to AZD1222 COVID-19 vaccine. The assay was immunoSEQ multiplex PCR, and TCRdb's table has in-frame clones only and misses some. The repertoire holds 110,000 to 150,000 clones, with 93% as singletons. The source was peripheral blood, collected on day 0 of AZD1222 vaccination. These TCRs come from an adult in good health.

CDR3 sequence reads: CASSHTGTGQEKLFF. CDR3 DNA: TGTGCCAGCAGCCATACCGGGACAGGGCAGGAAAAACTGTTTTTT. The chain carries TRBV3-1 (or the pseudogene TRBV3-2) and TRBJ1-4; 9 positions agree with TRBD1. In germline, CDR1 is LGHDT, CDR2 YNNKEL (reference sequence). The CDR3 consists of 15 residues. J gave up 8 bases and V 3 bases, and 7 bases lay outside the gene matches.

This rearrangement joins TRBV20-1 to TRBJ2-5; no clear D gene. This CDR3 spans 11 amino acids. Germline V gene sequence: CDR1 DFQATT, CDR2 SNEGSKA (reference sequence). The germline V and J ends were trimmed by 2 bases and 7 bases, with 8 bases remaining between them. In DNA form, the CDR3 reads TGCAGTGCTAGACTCCTTGGGACCCAGTACTTC. It yields the protein CSARLLGTQYF.

The sample holds one count of this clone. This chain links TRBV6-1 with TRBJ2-3; 8 nucleotides align to TRBD2. This CDR3 comprises 16 residues. The germline V gene encodes CDR1 MNHNS and CDR2 SASEGT. The V segment lost 2 bases and the J segment 4 bases; nucleotides outside the gene matches: 8. The CDR3 is CASSERAGEEADTQYF. The CDR3 region has the DNA TGTGCCAGCAGTGAACGAGCGGGAGAAGAGGCAGATACGCAGTATTTT.

In regard to this clone: The same CDR3 arises from other DNA sequences in this sample as well. The chain couples TRBV28 to TRBJ1-2, with 7 bases identical to TRBD1. CDR1 is MDHEN and CDR2 is SYDVKM in the germline V gene. After removal of 4 bases from V and 4 bases from J, the junction contained 0 bases not matched to a gene. The CDR3 sequence is 12 residues long. The CDR3 loop is CASSSGGYGYTF. Here the CDR3 DNA reads TGTGCCAGCAGTTCAGGGGGCTATGGCTACACCTTC.

The chain uses TRBV12-5 and TRBJ1-2, with 11 bases that match TRBD1. V trimming: 1 base; J trimming: 6 bases; junction bases outside the gene matches: 13. This CDR3 is built from 18 residues. The germline CDR1 and CDR2 sequences are LGHNT and FRNRAP. The CDR3 reads CASGLAAGWGQGGDGYTF. Written as DNA, the CDR3 is TGTGCTAGTGGTTTGGCAGCGGGTTGGGGACAGGGGGGAGATGGCTACACCTTC.

The gene calls are TRBV5-1 and TRBJ1-6, with D tentatively TRBD1 (5 bases). This CDR3 is 14 amino acids long. The V end was cut by 4 bases, the J end by 7 bases, with 12 bases between. The V gene's germline CDR1 is SGHRS and CDR2 YFSETQ. The CDR3 here is CASSLGTWNSPLHF. The CDR3 coding sequence is TGCGCCAGCAGCCTGGGGACGTGGAATTCACCCCTCCACTTT. Based on the CDR3 plus reference TRBV5-1 and TRBJ1-6, the full variable domain is KAGVTQTPRYLIKTRGQQVTLSCSPISGHRSVSWYQQTPGQGLQFLFEYFSETQRNKGNFPGRFSGRQFSNSRSEMNVSTLELGDSALYLCASSLGTWNSPLHFGNGTRLTVT.

This rearrangement joins TRBV5-1 to TRBJ2-1, with TRBD2 identical over 12 bases. J lost 3 bases, V lost 4 bases, and 5 bases had no gene match. This CDR3 region has 16 residues. Germline CDR1 reads SGHRS; CDR2 reads YFSETQ. Here the CDR3 DNA reads TGCGCCAGCAGCCTCGAGACTAGCGGGAGCTACAATGAGCAGTTCTTC. Translated: CASSLETSGSYNEQFF.

This clone was seen just once. The rearrangement links TRBV5-1 to TRBJ1-1, with a possible D match to TRBD1 (6 bases). The length of the CDR3 is 13 residues. V lost 0 bases to trimming and J lost 7 bases, with 10 bases between them. The germline gives CDR1 SGHRS, CDR2 YFSETQ. CDR3 sequence reads: CASSLGGHGEAFF. CDR3 sequence (DNA): TGCGCCAGCAGCTTGGGGGGACACGGTGAAGCTTTCTTT.

The rearrangement uses TRBV28 and TRBJ1-1; D call uncertain. In germline, CDR1 is MDHEN, CDR2 SYDVKM. CDR3 length: 15 amino acids. Trimming pared 2 bases from V and 0 bases from J, leaving 10 bases between. The CDR3 spells CASSLTHTVNTEAFF. The CDR3 DNA follows: TGTGCCAGCAGTTTAACCCACACGGTGAACACTGAAGCTTTCTTT.

In DNA form, the CDR3 reads TGCGCCAGCAGCTTGGCTGGCAGGGAGGGCAATCAGCCCCAGCATTTT. This codes for CASSLAGREGNQPQHF. The chain uses TRBV5-1 and TRBJ1-5, with D perhaps TRBD1 (5 bases). The germline V gene has CDR1 SGHRS and CDR2 YFSETQ. This CDR3 spans 16 amino acids. V was clipped by 0 bases and J by 2 bases, with 12 bases between them.

The J gene is TRBJ2-1, the V gene TRBV9; 8 positions match TRBD1. Germline trimming cut 1 base from V and 0 bases from J; bases unmatched to any gene: 6. The V gene's germline CDR1 is SGDLS and CDR2 YYNGEE. The CDR3 totals 17 residues. The CDR3, as DNA: TGTGCCAGCAGCGTATTCGGGGACAGGAGCTCCTACAATGAGCAGTTCTTC. This gives the protein CASSVFGDRSSYNEQFF. The whole variable domain, filled in from reference TRBV9 and TRBJ2-1, reads DSGVTQTPKHLITATGQRVTLRCSPRSGDLSVYWYQQSLDQGLQFLIQYYNGEERAKGNILERFSAQQFPDLHSELNLSSLELGDSALYFCASSVFGDRSSYNEQFFGPGTRLTVL.

This sequence joins TRBV6-6 and TRBJ1-6, with TRBD1 matching over 7 bases. This CDR3 is built from 16 residues. With 4 bases clipped from V and 7 bases from J, the junction kept 10 bases outside the gene matches. Germline lookup yields CDR1 MNHNY and CDR2 SVGAGI (reference sequence). The CDR3 region is CASSSSGQAGNSPLHF. The DNA of the CDR3 is TGTGCCAGCAGTTCATCCGGACAGGCGGGGAATTCACCCCTCCACTTT.

The chain's CDR3 is CASSRELEDTEAFF. In DNA, the CDR3 is TGTGCCAGTAGTAGGGAATTGGAGGACACTGAAGCTTTCTTT. The gene calls are TRBV19 and TRBJ1-1, with D unresolved. Trimming stripped 4 bases from V and 3 bases from J, with 12 bases between. The CDR3 consists of 14 residues. CDR1 is LNHDA, CDR2 SQIVND, per germline (reference sequence).